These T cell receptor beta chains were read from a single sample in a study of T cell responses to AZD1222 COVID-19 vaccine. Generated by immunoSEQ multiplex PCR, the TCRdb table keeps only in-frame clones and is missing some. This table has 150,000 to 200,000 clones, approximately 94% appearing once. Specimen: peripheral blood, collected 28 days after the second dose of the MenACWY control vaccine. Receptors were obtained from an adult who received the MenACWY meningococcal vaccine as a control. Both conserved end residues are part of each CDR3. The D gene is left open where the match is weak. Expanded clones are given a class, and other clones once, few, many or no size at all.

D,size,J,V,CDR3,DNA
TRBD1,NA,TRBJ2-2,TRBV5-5,CASSLGQGGITGELFF,TGTGCCAGCAGCCTGGGACAGGGAGGAATCACCGGGGAGCTGTTTTTT
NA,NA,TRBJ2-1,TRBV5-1,CASSFPRDSYNEQFF,TGCGCCAGCAGCTTCCCGCGGGACTCCTACAATGAGCAGTTCTTC
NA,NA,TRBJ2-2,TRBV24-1,CATSFGAKAGELFF,TGTGCCACCAGCTTCGGGGCCAAGGCCGGGGAGCTGTTTTTT
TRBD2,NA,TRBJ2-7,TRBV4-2,CASSQALLAGDEQYF,TGTGCCAGCAGCCAAGCCTTACTAGCGGGAGACGAGCAGTACTTC
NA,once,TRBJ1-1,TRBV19,CASSMGRKLGNTEAFF,TGTGCCAGTAGTATGGGTCGTAAATTGGGGAACACTGAAGCTTTCTTT
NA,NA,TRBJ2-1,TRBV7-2,CASSAPTPGVPGEQFF,TGTGCCAGCAGCGCACCCACCCCTGGGGTGCCGGGTGAGCAGTTCTTC
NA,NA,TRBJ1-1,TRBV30,CAWRGGLGRNTEAFF,TGTGCCTGGAGAGGAGGCCTCGGGAGGAACACTGAAGCTTTCTTT
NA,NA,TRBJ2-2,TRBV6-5,CASSYFSANTGELFF,TGTGCCAGCAGTTACTTCTCCGCGAACACCGGGGAGCTGTTTTTT
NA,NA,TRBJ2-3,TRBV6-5,CARLSGTDTQYF,TGTGCCAGGCTCAGTGGCACAGATACGCAGTATTTT
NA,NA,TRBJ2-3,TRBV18,CASSPRAPGTTDTQYF,TGTGCCAGCTCACCTCGCGCTCCGGGGACGACAGATACGCAGTATTTT
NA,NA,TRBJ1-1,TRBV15,CATSRGLGVGTEAFF,TGTGCCACCAGCAGAGGTCTGGGGGTGGGCACTGAAGCTTTCTTT
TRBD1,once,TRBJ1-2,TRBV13,CASSPQGARGYTF,TGTGCCAGCAGCCCCCAGGGGGCGCGAGGCTACACCTTC
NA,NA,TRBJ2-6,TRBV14,CASSLAHSGANVLTF,TGTGCCAGCAGCCTCGCCCACTCTGGGGCCAACGTCCTGACTTTC
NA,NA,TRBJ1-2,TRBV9,CAGGEDTF,TGTGCCGGCGGGGAGGACACCTTC
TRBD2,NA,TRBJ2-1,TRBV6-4,CASSDSYGGSRQFF,TGTGCCAGCAGTGACTCATACGGCGGGAGCAGGCAGTTCTTC
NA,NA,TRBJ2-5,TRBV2,CASRSGSYETQYF,TGTGCCAGCAGGTCCGGATCCTATGAGACCCAGTACTTC
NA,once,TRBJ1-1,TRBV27,CASSLGQTTTEAFF,TGTGCCAGCAGTTTAGGGCAGACGACCACTGAAGCTTTCTTT
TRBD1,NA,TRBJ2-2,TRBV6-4,CASRAGQGPTGELFF,TGTGCCAGCAGGGCCGGACAGGGCCCCACCGGGGAGCTGTTTTTT
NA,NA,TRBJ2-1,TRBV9,CASSPLRGGSQAVEQFF,TGTGCCAGCAGCCCCCTCAGGGGCGGGTCCCAGGCGGTAGAGCAGTTCTTC
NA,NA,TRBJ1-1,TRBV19,CASMEGIMNTEAFF,TGTGCCAGTATGGAGGGAATCATGAACACTGAAGCTTTCTTT
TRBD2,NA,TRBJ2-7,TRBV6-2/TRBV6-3,CASSVDGTSVRATYEQYF,TGTGCCAGCAGCGTCGACGGGACTAGCGTACGGGCGACCTACGAGCAGTACTTC
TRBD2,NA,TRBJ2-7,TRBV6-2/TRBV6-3,CASSYSGRRYEQYF,TGTGCCAGCAGTTACTCCGGGAGGCGCTACGAGCAGTACTTC
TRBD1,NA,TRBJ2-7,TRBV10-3,CAISEPGQGNSYEQYF,TGTGCCATCAGTGAGCCGGGACAGGGCAACTCCTACGAGCAGTACTTC
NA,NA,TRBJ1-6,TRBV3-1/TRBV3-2,CASQGYLGSPLHF,TGTGCCAGCCAGGGCTACCTGGGCTCACCCCTCCACTTT
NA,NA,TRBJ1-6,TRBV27,CASSLPLAGGGTLHF,TGTGCCAGCAGTTTACCCCTGGCGGGTGGGGGAACCCTCCACTTT
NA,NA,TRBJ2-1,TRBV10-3,CAIRSLAQSSYNEQFF,TGTGCCATCAGGTCTCTAGCACAAAGCTCCTACAATGAGCAGTTCTTC
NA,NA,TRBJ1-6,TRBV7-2,CASSLGSGSSYNSPLHF,TGTGCCAGCAGCTTAGGGAGCGGGAGCTCCTATAATTCACCCCTCCACTTT
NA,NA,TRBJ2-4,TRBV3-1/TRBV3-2,CASSQDPRGAKNIQYF,TGTGCCAGCAGCCAAGATCCTAGGGGGGCCAAAAACATTCAGTACTTC
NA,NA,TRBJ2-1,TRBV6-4,CASSDSQWDEQFF,TGTGCCAGCAGTGACTCGCAGTGGGATGAGCAGTTCTTC
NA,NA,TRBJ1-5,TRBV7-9,CASSSGGQPQHF,TGTGCCAGCAGCTCCGGCGGCCAGCCCCAGCATTTT
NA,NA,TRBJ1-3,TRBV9,CASSVGEGFSGNTIYF,TGTGCCAGCAGCGTAGGAGAGGGGTTCTCTGGAAACACCATATATTTT
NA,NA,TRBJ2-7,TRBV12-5,CASGLLGLSEQYF,TGTGCTAGTGGCCTCTTAGGACTATCCGAGCAGTACTTC
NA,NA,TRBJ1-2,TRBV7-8,CASSLGGGRAGGYTF,TGTGCCAGCAGCTTAGGTGGGGGCAGGGCTGGCGGCTACACCTTC